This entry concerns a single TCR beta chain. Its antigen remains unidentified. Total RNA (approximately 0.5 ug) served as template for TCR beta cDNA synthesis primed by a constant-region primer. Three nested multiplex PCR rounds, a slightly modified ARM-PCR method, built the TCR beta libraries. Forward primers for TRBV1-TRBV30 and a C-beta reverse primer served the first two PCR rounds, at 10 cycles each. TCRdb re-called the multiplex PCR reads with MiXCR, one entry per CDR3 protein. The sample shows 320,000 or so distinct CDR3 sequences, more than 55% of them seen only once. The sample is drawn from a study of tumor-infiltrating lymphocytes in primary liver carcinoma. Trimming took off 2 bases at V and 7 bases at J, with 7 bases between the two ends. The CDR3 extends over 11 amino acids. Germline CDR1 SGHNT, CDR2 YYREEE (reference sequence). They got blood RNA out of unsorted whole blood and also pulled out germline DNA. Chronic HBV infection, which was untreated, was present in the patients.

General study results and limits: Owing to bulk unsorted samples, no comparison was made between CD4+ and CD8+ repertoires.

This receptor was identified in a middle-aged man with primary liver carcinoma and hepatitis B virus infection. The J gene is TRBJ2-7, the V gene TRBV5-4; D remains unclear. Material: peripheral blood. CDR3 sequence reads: CASSFLGEQYF. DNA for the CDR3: TGTGCCAGCAGCTTTCTTGGGGAGCAGTACTTC.